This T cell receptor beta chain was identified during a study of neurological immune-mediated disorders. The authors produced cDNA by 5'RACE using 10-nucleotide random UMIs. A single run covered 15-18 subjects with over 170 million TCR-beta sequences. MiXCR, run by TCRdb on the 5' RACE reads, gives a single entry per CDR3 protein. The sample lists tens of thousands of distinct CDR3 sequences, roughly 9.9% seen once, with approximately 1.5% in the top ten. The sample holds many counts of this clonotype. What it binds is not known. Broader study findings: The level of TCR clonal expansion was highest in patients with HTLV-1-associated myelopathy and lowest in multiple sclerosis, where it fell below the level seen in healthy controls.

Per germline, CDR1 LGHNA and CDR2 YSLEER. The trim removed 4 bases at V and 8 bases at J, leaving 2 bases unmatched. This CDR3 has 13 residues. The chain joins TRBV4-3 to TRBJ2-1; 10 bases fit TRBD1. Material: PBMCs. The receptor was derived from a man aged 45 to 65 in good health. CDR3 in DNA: TGCGCCAGCAGCCGGGACAGGGGTTATGAGCAGTTCTTC. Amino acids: CASSRDRGYEQFF.